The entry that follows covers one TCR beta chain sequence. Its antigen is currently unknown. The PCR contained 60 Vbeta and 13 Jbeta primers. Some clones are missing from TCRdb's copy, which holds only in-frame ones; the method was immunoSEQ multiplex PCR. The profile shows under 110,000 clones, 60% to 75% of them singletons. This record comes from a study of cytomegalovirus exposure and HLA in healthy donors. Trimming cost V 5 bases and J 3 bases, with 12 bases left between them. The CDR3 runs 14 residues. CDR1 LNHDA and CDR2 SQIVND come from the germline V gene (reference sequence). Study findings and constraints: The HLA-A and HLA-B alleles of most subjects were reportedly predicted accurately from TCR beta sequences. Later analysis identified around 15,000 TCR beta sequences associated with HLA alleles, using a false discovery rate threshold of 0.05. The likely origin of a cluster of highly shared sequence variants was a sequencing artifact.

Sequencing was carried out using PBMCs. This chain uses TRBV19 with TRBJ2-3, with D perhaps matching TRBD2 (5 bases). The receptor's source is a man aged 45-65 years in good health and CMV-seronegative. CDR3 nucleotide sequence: TGTGCCAGTAGTGTAGTCGACTATACAGATACGCAGTATTTT. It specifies CASSVVDYTDTQYF.